Given below is one T cell receptor (beta chain) in context. The antigen is not known. These data come from a study of vaccination effects on CD4 cells after COVID-19. Sequencing was performed with immunoSEQ multiplex PCR; in TCRdb, only in-frame clones are kept and a portion is missing. This table has around 66,000 clones, roughly 76% appearing once. Findings and caveats of the study: After vaccination, at late timepoints, clones induced by infection and by vaccine contracted markedly.

CDR1 and CDR2 (germline): SGDLS, YYNGEE. The CDR3 has 15 residues. V was shortened by 1 base and J by 1 base, with 9 bases between the two germline ends. Antigen-specific CD4+ T cells expanded by the ViraFEST assay with viral peptide pools were then sequenced. After less than twelve days in culture, the CD4+ T cells were isolated. No vaccinee had earlier SARS-CoV-2 infection, and nucleocapsid antibodies were negative. This chain connects TRBV9 to TRBJ2-1, with D unresolved. The sequencing used CD4+ T cells from PBMCs cultured with HCoV-OC43 spike peptides, collected before COVID-19 vaccination. Noted subset: HCoV-OC43 spike overlapping peptide pool stimulation. The TCR was taken from a human donor who received a COVID-19 vaccine. This CDR3 reads CASSVQVSSYNEQFF. CDR3 DNA sequence: TGTGCCAGCAGCGTACAAGTGAGTTCCTACAATGAGCAGTTCTTC. Full variable domain (missing parts from reference TRBV9 and TRBJ2-1): DSGVTQTPKHLITATGQRVTLRCSPRSGDLSVYWYQQSLDQGLQFLIQYYNGEERAKGNILERFSAQQFPDLHSELNLSSLELGDSALYFCASSVQVSSYNEQFFGPGTRLTVL.